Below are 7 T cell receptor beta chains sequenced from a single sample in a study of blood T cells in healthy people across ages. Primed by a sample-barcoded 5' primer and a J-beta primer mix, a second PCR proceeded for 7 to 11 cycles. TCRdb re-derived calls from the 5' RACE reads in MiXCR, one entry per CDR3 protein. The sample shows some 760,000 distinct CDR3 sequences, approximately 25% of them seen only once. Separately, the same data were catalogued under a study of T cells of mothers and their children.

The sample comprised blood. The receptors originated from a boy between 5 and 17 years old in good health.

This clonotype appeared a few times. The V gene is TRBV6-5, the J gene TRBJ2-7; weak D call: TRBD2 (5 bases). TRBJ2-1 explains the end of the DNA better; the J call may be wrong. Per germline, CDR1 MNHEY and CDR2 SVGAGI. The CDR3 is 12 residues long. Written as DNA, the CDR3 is TGTGCCAGCAACCGGGGATCGGGTGAGCAGTTCTTC. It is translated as CASNRGSGEQFF.

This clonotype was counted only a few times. The CDR3: CATAPRAYNEQFF. The CDR3 coding sequence is TGTGCCACCGCTCCCAGGGCCTACAATGAGCAGTTCTTC. This chain connects TRBV24-1 to TRBJ2-5, with D maybe TRBD1 (5 bases). The tail of the sequence fits TRBJ2-1 better, so the J call may be wrong. The germline V gene encodes CDR1 KGHDR and CDR2 SFDVKD. The CDR3 loop spans 13 amino acids.

The CDR3 region has the DNA TGTGCCAGCAGTTTGCCGCCGACCTACGAGCAGTACTTC. It translates to CASSLPPTYEQYF. The chain uses TRBV28 and TRBJ2-1, with unresolved D. The closer fit of TRBJ2-7 to the DNA end suggests the J call may be wrong. Germline CDR1 is MDHEN and CDR2 is SYDVKM. The CDR3 runs 13 residues.

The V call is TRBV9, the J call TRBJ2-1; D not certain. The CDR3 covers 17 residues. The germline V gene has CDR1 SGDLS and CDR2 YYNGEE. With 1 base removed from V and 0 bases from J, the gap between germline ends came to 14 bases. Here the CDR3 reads CASSVRGSESSYNEQFF. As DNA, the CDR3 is TGTGCCAGCAGCGTACGAGGATCGGAGAGCTCCTACAATGAGCAGTTCTTC.

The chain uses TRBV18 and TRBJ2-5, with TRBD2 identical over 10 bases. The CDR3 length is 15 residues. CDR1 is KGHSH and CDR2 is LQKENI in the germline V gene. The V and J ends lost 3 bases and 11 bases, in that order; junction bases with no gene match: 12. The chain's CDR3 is CASSPPSSGGLEQYF. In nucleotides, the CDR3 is TGTGCCAGCTCACCCCCATCTAGCGGGGGACTGGAGCAGTACTTC.

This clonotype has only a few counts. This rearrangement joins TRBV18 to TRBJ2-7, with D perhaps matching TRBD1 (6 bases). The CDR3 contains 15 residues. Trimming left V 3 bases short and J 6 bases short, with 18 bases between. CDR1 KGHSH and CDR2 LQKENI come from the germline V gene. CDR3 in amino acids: CASSPYGPGDLEQYF. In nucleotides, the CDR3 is TGTGCCAGCTCACCGTACGGACCAGGGGACCTCGAGCAGTACTTC. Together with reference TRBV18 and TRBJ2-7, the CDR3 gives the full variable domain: NAGVMQNPRHLVRRRGQEARLRCSPMKGHSHVYWYRQLPEEGLKFMVYLQKENIIDESGMPKERFSAEFPKEGPSILRIQQVVRGDSAAYFCASSPYGPGDLEQYFGPGTRLTVT.

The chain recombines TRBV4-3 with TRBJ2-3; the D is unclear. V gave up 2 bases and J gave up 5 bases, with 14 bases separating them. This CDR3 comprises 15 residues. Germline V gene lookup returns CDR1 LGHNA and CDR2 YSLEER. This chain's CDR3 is CASSQLAASLDTQYF. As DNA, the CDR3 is TGCGCCAGCAGCCAATTGGCAGCGTCGTTAGATACGCAGTATTTT.